This TCR beta chain was profiled in a study of post-analysis software for immune sequencing data. At the level of the study: Some patients lacked subtype; others had relapsing-remitting, secondary progressive or progressive-relapsing disease.

Points from the study as a whole: Four to six TRBV segments were more frequent in patients than controls; TRBV5-6, TRBV5-1 and TRBV20-1 belonged to this group. By F measure, strong co-clustering occurred among samples prepared in the same batch. Controls' normalized Chao1 diversity significantly exceeded that of multiple sclerosis patients.

As regards this clonotype: Its antigen is still unknown. The junction differs from germline at one of its ends, possibly a read error.

Germline loops: CDR1 DFQATT, CDR2 SNEGSKA (reference sequence). There are 16 residues in the CDR3. The TCR beta cDNA libraries contained unique molecular identifiers. From around 1 to 10 million T cells, roughly 540,000 cDNA molecules were obtained. One entry per CDR3 protein, called by TCRdb with MiXCR from the PCR reads. The repertoire holds fewer than 700,000 distinct CDR3 sequences, with 44% as singletons. This rearrangement joins TRBV20-1 to TRBJ2-3, with D possibly TRBD2 on 6 matching bases. This TCR came from a girl between 10 and 17 years old with multiple sclerosis. Sequences were obtained from blood. The CDR3 DNA is TGCAGTGCTCGAGACTGGGCGGGGCTTACCATATATACGCAGTATTTT. Protein: CSARDWAGLTIYTQYF.